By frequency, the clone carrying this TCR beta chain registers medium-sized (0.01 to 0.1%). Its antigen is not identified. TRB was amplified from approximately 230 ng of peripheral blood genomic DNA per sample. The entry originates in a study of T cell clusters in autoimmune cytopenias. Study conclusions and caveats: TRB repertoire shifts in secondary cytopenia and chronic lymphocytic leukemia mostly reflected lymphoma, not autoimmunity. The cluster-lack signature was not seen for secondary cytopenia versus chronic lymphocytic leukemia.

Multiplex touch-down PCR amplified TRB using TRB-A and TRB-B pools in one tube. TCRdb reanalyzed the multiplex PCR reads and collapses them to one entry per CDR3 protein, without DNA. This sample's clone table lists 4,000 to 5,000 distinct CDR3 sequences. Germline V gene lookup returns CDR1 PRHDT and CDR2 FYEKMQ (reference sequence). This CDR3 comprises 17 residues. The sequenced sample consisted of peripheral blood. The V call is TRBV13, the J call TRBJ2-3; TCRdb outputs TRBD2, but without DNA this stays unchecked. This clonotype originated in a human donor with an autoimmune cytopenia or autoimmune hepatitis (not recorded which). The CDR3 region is CASSQPGRALDTDTQYF.